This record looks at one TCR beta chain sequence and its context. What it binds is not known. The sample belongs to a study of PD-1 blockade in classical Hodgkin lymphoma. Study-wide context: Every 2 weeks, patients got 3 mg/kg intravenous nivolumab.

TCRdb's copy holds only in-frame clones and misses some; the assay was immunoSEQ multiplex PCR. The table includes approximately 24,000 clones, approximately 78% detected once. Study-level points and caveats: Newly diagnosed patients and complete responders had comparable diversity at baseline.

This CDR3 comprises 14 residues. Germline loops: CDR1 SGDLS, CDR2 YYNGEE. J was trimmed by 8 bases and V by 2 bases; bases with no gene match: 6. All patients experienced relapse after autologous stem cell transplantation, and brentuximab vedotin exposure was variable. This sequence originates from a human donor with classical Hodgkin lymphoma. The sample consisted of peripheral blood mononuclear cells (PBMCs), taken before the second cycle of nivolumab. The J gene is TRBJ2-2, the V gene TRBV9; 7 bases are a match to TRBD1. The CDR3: CASSVRGREGELFF. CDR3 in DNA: TGTGCCAGCAGCGTTAGGGGGCGCGAAGGGGAGCTGTTTTTT.